This T cell receptor beta chain was obtained from a study of response to subunit inactivated influenza vaccine. This clonotype was recorded at least ten times. The antigen remains undetermined. Trimming took 7 bases from V and 1 from J, leaving 15 bases between them. This CDR3 is built from 14 residues. CDR1 and CDR2 (germline): SQVTM, ANQGSEA. TCRdb redid the calling of the RT-PCR reads with MiXCR, one entry per CDR3 protein. In the table there are about 580,000 distinct CDR3 sequences, roughly 15% of which are singletons. The study, taken as a whole, reports: That few new T cells are recruited by each seasonal influenza vaccination was the authors' suggestion.

Material: PBMCs from blood, obtained 11 to 12 days after vaccination. The clonotype originates from a middle-aged man who received an inactivated influenza vaccine. This chain joins TRBV29-1 and TRBJ2-3; no clear D. The CDR3 nucleotides are TGCAGCGCGGATCCACGAGCCGGCACAGATACGCAGTATTTT. This encodes CSADPRAGTDTQYF.